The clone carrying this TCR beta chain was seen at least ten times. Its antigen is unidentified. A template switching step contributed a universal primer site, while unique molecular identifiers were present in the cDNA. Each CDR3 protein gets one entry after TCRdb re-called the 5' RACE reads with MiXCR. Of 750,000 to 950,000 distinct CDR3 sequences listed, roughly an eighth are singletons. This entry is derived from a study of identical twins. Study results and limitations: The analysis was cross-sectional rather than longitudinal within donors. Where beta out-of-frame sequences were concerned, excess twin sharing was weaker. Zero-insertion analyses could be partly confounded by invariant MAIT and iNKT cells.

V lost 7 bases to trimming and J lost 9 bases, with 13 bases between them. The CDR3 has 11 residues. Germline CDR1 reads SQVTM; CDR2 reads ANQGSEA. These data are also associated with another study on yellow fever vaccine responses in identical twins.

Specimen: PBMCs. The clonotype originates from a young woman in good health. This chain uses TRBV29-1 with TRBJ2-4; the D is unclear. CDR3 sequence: CSGQPKGIQYF. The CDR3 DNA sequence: TGCAGCGGGCAGCCCAAGGGCATTCAGTACTTC.